Given below is one T cell receptor beta chain in context. Antigen: not known. This record comes from a study of human T cells and chemical hapten exposure. Sample time point: pre-sensitization, week 0. Treatment meaning: therapeutic diphenylcyclopropenone sensitization with weekly scalp DPC. Every patch test was put on after a blood sample was taken. This CDR3 spans 17 amino acids. V shed 8 bases and J 0 bases; nucleotides not matched to a gene: 15. Germline V lookup: CDR1 ENHRY, CDR2 SYGVKD. TCRdb independently ran MiXCR on the RACE reads; one entry per CDR3 protein. The sample gives around 120,000 distinct CDR3 sequences, less than 15% of which show up once; approximately 2.8% is in the top ten. The study's findings and limits: Donor immune responses may differ from healthy people's, since all donors had alopecia.

V is TRBV10-3 and J is TRBJ1-1; 7 nucleotides agree with TRBD1. The source of this sequence is a woman between 18 and 30 years old with alopecia areata. Some clones in this sample may be carry-over from other donors' samples. The sample was whole blood, taken in connection with sensitization to the hapten diphenylcyclopropenone (DPC). CDR3 nucleotides: TGTGCCATCGGAGGAGCGGGACAGAAACCAATGAACACTGAAGCTTTCTTT. Amino acids: CAIGGAGQKPMNTEAFF.